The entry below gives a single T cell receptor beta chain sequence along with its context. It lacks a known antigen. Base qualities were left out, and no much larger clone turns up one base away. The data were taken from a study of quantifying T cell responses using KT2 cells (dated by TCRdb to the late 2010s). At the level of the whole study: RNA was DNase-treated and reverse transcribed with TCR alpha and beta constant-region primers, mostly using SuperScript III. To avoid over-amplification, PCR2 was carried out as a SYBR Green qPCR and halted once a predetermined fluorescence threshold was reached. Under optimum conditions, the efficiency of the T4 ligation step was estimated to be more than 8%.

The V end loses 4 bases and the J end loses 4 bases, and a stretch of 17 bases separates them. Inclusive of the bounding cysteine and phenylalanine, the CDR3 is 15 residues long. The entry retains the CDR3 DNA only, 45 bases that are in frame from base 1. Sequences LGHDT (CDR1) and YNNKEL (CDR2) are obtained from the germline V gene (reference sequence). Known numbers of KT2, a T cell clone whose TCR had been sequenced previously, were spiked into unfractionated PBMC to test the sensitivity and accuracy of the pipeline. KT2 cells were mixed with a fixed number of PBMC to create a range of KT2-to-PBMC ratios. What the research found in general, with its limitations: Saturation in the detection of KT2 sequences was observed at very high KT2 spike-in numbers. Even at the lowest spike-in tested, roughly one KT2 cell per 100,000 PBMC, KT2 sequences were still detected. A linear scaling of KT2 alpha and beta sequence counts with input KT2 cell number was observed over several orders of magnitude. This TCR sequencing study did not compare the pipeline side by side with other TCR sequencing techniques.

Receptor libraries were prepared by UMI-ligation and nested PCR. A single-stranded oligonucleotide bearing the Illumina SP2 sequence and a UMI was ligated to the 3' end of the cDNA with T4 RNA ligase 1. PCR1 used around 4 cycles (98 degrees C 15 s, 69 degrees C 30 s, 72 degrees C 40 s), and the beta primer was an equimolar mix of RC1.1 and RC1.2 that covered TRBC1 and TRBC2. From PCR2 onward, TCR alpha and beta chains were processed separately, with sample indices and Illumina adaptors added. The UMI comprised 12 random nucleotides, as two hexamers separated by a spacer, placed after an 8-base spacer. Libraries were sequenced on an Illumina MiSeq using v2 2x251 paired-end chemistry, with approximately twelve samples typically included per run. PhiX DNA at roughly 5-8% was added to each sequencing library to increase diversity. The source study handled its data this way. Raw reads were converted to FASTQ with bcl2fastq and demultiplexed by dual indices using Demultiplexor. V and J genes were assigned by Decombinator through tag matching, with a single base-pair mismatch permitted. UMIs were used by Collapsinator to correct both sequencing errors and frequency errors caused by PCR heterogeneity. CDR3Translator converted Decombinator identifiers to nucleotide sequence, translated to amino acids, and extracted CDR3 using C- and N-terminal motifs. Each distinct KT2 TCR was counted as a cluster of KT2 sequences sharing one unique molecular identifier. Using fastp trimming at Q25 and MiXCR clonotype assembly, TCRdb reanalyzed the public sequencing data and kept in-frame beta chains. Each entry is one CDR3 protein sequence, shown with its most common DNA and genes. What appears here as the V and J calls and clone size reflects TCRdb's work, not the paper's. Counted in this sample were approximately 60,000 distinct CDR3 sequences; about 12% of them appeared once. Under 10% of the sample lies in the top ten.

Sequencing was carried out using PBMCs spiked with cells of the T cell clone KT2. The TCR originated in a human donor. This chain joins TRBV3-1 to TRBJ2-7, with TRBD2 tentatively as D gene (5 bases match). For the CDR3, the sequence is CASSLAPSIGYEQYF. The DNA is TGTGCCAGCAGCCTTGCTCCTAGCATCGGTTACGAGCAGTACTTC.